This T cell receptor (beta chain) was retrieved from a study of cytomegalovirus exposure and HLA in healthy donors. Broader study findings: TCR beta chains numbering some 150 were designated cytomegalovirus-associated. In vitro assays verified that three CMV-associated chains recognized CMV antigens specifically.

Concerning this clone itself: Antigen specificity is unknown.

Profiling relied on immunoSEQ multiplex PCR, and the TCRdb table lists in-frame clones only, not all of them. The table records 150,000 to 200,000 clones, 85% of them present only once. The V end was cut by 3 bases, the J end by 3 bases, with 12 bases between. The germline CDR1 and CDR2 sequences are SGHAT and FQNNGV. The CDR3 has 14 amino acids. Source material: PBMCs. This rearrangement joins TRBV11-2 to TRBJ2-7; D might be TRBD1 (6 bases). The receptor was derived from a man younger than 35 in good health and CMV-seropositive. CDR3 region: CASSFGAGDYEQYF. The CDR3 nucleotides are TGTGCCAGCAGCTTTGGGGCAGGGGACTACGAGCAGTACTTC.